This passage covers 11 T cell receptor beta chains from one sample sequenced in a study of control samples from healthy donors and cancer patients. Clones were read by immunoSEQ multiplex PCR, and TCRdb kept only the in-frame ones, dropping some. This table has 90,000 or so clones, around 90% appearing once. Source material: blood. These receptor sequences come from a woman aged 60 to 75 in good health.

This sequence joins TRBV4-1 and TRBJ1-5, with TRBD1 matching 10 bases. The CDR3 sequence is 16 residues long. V lost 4 bases, J lost 0 bases, and 3 bases stayed unmatched. Germline V gene data show CDR1 as MGHRA and CDR2 as YSYEKL. CDR3 loop: CASSRGTGDSNQPQHF. In nucleotides, the CDR3 is TGCGCCAGCAGCCGCGGGACAGGGGATAGCAATCAGCCCCAGCATTTT.

The chain uses TRBV7-2 and TRBJ1-2; possible D gene TRBD1, 5 bases. The V and J ends lost 5 bases and 8 bases respectively, with 15 bases between them. This CDR3 contains 13 residues. Germline lookup yields CDR1 SGHTA and CDR2 FQGNSA. CDR3 amino acids: CASSPGTRRGYTF. CDR3 DNA: TGTGCCAGCAGCCCCGGGACGAGGAGGGGCTACACCTTC.

As to this clone: The sample has other DNA sequences that encode this CDR3 too. J is TRBJ2-7 and V is TRBV27; 7 nucleotides align to TRBD1. Germline values: CDR1 MNHEY, CDR2 SMNVEV (reference sequence). V gave up 6 bases and J gave up 0 bases; unmatched junction bases: 8. This CDR3 is 15 amino acids long. The CDR3, as DNA: TGTGCCAGCAGCGACAGGGACAGAGCCTCCTACGAGCAGTACTTC. Its protein is CASSDRDRASYEQYF.

This clone has just a few counts. CDR3 sequence reads: CASSQVKGPFYNEQFF. As DNA, the CDR3 is TGTGCCAGCAGCCAAGTGAAGGGGCCTTTCTACAATGAGCAGTTCTTC. The V call is TRBV3-1 (or the pseudogene TRBV3-2), the J call TRBJ2-1; D might be TRBD1 (5 bases). The CDR3 loop spans 16 amino acids. CDR1 is LGHDT and CDR2 is YNNKEL in the germline V gene (reference sequence). V was cut by 1 base and J by 3 bases, with 13 bases left in between.

The V and J genes are TRBV28 and TRBJ2-1, with D tentatively TRBD2 (6 bases). Germline CDR1 MDHEN, CDR2 SYDVKM. The CDR3 length is 14 residues. V lost 2 bases and J lost 6, with 11 bases in between. CDR3 amino acids: CASSLAGIGNEQFF. As DNA, the CDR3 is TGTGCCAGCAGTTTAGCGGGAATCGGCAATGAGCAGTTCTTC.

About this clone itself: Additional DNA sequences in this sample encode the identical CDR3. This chain connects TRBV7-3 to TRBJ1-1; the D gene is possibly TRBD1 (5 bases). Trimming stripped 0 bases from V and 3 bases from J, with 8 bases between. CDR3 length: 14 residues. Per the germline V gene, CDR1 is SGHTA and CDR2 is FQGTGA. The CDR3 loop reads CASSLTGADTEAFF. The DNA for the CDR3 is TGTGCCAGCAGCTTAACCGGGGCCGACACTGAAGCTTTCTTT.

The chain employs TRBV11-2 and TRBJ2-5, with D unresolved. The CDR3 covers 13 residues. CDR1 and CDR2 (germline): SGHAT, FQNNGV. V lost 4 bases, J lost 1 base, and 7 bases lay in between. The CDR3 nucleotides read TGTGCCAGCAGCTGGCGCCTCCAAGAGACCCAGTACTTC. Its protein product is CASSWRLQETQYF.

The rearrangement links TRBV20-1 to TRBJ2-7; D call uncertain. Germline CDR1 is DFQATT and CDR2 is SNEGSKA (reference sequence). This CDR3 has 11 amino acids. Trimming left V 3 bases short and J 6 bases short, with 9 bases between. CDR3 amino acids: CSASSLREQYF. The DNA of the CDR3 is TGCAGTGCTAGTTCCTTGCGCGAGCAGTACTTC.

The J gene is TRBJ1-5, the V gene TRBV2; D is undetermined. The CDR3 has 14 residues. The V and J ends lost 1 base and 2 bases respectively, with 6 bases between them. The V gene's germline CDR1 is SNHLY and CDR2 FYNNEI. This chain's CDR3 is CASSEGHRNQPQHF. DNA for the CDR3: TGTGCCAGCAGTGAAGGGCATCGCAATCAGCCCCAGCATTTT.

This sequence joins TRBV7-6 and TRBJ2-1, with D perhaps TRBD1 (6 bases). The CDR3 runs 15 residues. The V end was cut by 0 bases, the J end by 4 bases, with 10 bases between. The V gene's germline CDR1 is SGHVS and CDR2 FNYEAQ. The DNA for the CDR3 is TGTGCCAGCAGCTTAGCTCGGACAGTTTACAATGAGCAGTTCTTC. This gives the protein CASSLARTVYNEQFF.

The sample holds a few counts of this clone. The chain recombines TRBV5-4 with TRBJ1-6; D may be TRBD1 (5 bases). Germline-derived CDR1 and CDR2 are SGHNT and YYREEE (reference sequence). The CDR3 covers 14 residues. V gave up 4 bases and J gave up 5 bases, with 10 bases separating them. CDR3 nucleotides: TGTGCCAGCAGCCGACAGCTAGATAATTCACCCCTCCACTTT. It encodes CASSRQLDNSPLHF.